This T cell receptor (beta chain) was found in a study of blood T cell repertoires in COVID-19. Looking at the study overall: The United States, Italy and Spain supplied acute and convalescent COVID-19 samples.

Clones were read by immunoSEQ multiplex PCR, and TCRdb kept only the in-frame ones, dropping some. Among 90,000 to 120,000 clones listed, around 91% were seen once. V lost 2 bases and J lost 4, with 9 bases in between. The CDR3 has 14 amino acids. Germline lookup yields CDR1 SEHNR and CDR2 FQNEAQ (reference sequence). Sequenced material: peripheral blood. The chain carries TRBV7-9 and TRBJ1-5, with D uncertain. This receptor was taken from a woman aged 80 or over with acute or convalescent COVID-19. The CDR3 loop reads CASSLIALNQPQHF. The CDR3 bases are TGTGCCAGCAGCTTAATTGCCCTAAATCAGCCCCAGCATTTT.